This TCR beta chain was observed in a study of blood T cells in healthy people across ages. Findings and caveats of the study: Naive and antigen-experienced cells were not separated, limiting conclusive comparison.

Each sample yielded at least 6.5 million isolated PBMCs. The second PCR ran roughly 6 to 11 cycles with a sample-barcoded 5' primer and J-beta primers. Each CDR3 protein is one row after TCRdb ran MiXCR on the 5' RACE reads. Of 500,000 to 700,000 distinct CDR3 sequences listed, about 30% are singletons. Details on this clonotype: Its antigen is currently unknown. The junction differs from germline at one of its ends, possibly a read error.

Sequencing was performed on blood. The clonotype comes from an elderly woman in good health.

CDR3 nucleotides: TGCGCCAGCAGCTTGGGAGACAGGTTCATGAACTTC. This sequence encodes CASSLGDRFMNF. V gene TRBV5-1 combines with J gene TRBJ2-7, with D tentatively TRBD1 (6 bases). Germline-derived CDR1 and CDR2 are SGHRS and YFSETQ. This CDR3 has 12 residues. The entire variable domain, with the rest obtained from reference TRBV5-1 and TRBJ2-7, is as follows: KAGVTQTPRYLIKTRGQQVTLSCSPISGHRSVSWYQQTPGQGLQFLFEYFSETQRNKGNFPGRFSGRQFSNSRSEMNVSTLELGDSALYLCASSLGDRFMNFGPGTRLTVT.